Each of the 7 T cell receptor beta chains below was sequenced from the same sample in a study of T cells in Graves' hyperthyroidism and ophthalmopathy. The CDR3 regions of TCR beta were amplified from RNA transcripts. HTBI primers were employed in a first-round RT-PCR of the TCR CDR3. TCRdb independently ran MiXCR on the multiplex PCR reads; one entry per CDR3 protein. The sample consists of hundreds of thousands of distinct CDR3 sequences, roughly 16% of them appearing once. The sample comprised blood. Receptor source: a woman aged 25 to 45 with Graves' hyperthyroidism.

This clonotype was observed at least ten times. The chain uses TRBV12-5 and TRBJ2-1; 7 bases map to TRBD2. After removal of 0 bases from V and 9 bases from J, the junction contained 11 bases not matched to a gene. This CDR3 has 16 residues. Germline CDR1 is LGHNT and CDR2 is FRNRAP. The CDR3 loop is CASGLVTSAGAGEQFF. Here the CDR3 DNA reads TGTGCTAGTGGTTTGGTAACTTCGGCGGGAGCCGGTGAGCAGTTCTTC. The full variable domain, with the rest looked up from reference TRBV12-5 and TRBJ2-1, is DARVTQTPRHKVTEMGQEVTMRCQPILGHNTVFWYRQTMMQGLELLAYFRNRAPLDDSGMPKDRFSAEMPDATLATLKIQPSEPRDSAVYFCASGLVTSAGAGEQFFGPGTRLTVL.

The chain carries TRBV7-9 and TRBJ2-6; possibly TRBD1 or TRBD2 for D (5 bases each). Germline loops: CDR1 SEHNR, CDR2 FQNEAQ (reference sequence). V was trimmed by 0 bases and J by 2 bases, leaving 11 bases between them. The CDR3 loop spans 17 amino acids. Here the CDR3 DNA reads TGTGCCAGCAGCTTAGCTTTTGTGGGGGCTGGGGCCAACGTCCTGACTTTC. This encodes CASSLAFVGAGANVLTF.

Many counts were recorded for this clonotype. This sequence joins TRBV12-3 or TRBV12-4 and TRBJ2-5, with D perhaps TRBD2 (6 bases). This CDR3 has 15 residues. The germline V and J ends were trimmed by 3 bases and 2 bases, with 13 bases remaining between them. The DNA for the CDR3 is TGTGCCAGCAGTTTTGTAGCGGACTCTCAAGAGACCCAGTACTTC. Amino acid sequence: CASSFVADSQETQYF.

This clonotype was seen many times. J is TRBJ2-1 and V is TRBV5-1; 7 nucleotides agree with TRBD2. The CDR3 consists of 14 residues. Germline-derived CDR1 and CDR2 are SGHRS and YFSETQ. V lost 9 bases, J lost 7 bases, and 13 bases stayed unmatched. The CDR3 protein is CATAVGGSFNEQFF. The CDR3 DNA follows: TGCGCCACCGCGGTCGGCGGGAGCTTTAATGAGCAGTTCTTC.

At least ten counts were recorded for this clonotype. The chain is built from TRBV4-1 and TRBJ1-4; D not resolved. This CDR3 contains 15 residues. The germline gives CDR1 MGHRA, CDR2 YSYEKL. Deletions cut 4 bases from V and 4 bases from J, with 13 bases between. Here the CDR3 reads CASSPYPGNNEKLFF. The CDR3 bases are TGCGCCAGCAGCCCCTACCCAGGAAATAATGAAAAACTGTTTTTT.

This chain joins TRBV7-9 and TRBJ1-2, with 7 bases fitting TRBD1. This CDR3 region has 16 residues. CDR1 is SEHNR and CDR2 is FQNEAQ in the germline V gene (reference sequence). The ends lost 0 bases at V and 6 bases at J; junction bases unmatched: 10. The CDR3 protein is CASSLAEDRRAHGYTF. Here the CDR3 DNA reads TGTGCCAGCAGCTTAGCGGAGGACAGGCGTGCGCATGGCTACACCTTC.

This clonotype came up a few times. This CDR3 reads CAWSLLNYNEQFF. CDR3 nucleotide sequence: TGTGCCTGGAGTCTCTTAAACTACAATGAGCAGTTCTTC. The V gene is TRBV30, the J gene TRBJ2-1; the D is unclear. The germline V gene encodes CDR1 GTSNPN and CDR2 SVGIG (reference sequence). The CDR3 spans 13 residues. V was trimmed by 2 bases and J by 3 bases, leaving 8 bases between them.